The rows below give T cell receptor beta chains drawn from one sample of a study of T cell repertoires in cytomegalovirus infection. MiXCR, applied by TCRdb to the reads, yields one record per CDR3 protein. This table has roughly 860,000 distinct CDR3 sequences, 32% appearing once. These receptors' targets are unknown. Sample: cultured CD8+ T cells from PBMCs, taken from culture after CMV antigen stimulation. These receptor sequences come from a human donor in good health (CMV status not recorded). Some clones in this sample may be carry-over from other donors' samples. CDR3s leave out the opening cysteine and the closing phenylalanine or tryptophan.

V gene,CDR3 protein
TRBV7-9,ASSPDSGGNEKLF
TRBV24-1,ATSDGGPNEQF
TRBV7-8,ASSLGLATRETQY
TRBV28,ASRIGQGGTEAF
TRBV10-3,ALRTDTEAF
TRBV10-3,AVLLQGSGNTIY
TRBV27,ASTRGTDHSPLH
TRBV28,ATVVPTRASHQETQY
TRBV7-6,ASSRTSGGPLTSTDTQY
TRBV19,ASSIGQGGGNQPQH
TRBV6-2/TRBV6-3,VSSYGSGDGGNQPQH
TRBV19,ASSIDPDEALAKNIQY
TRBV7-9,ASSLARHFT
TRBV12-3/TRBV12-4,ASTLGLGKQPQH
TRBV27,AGYSPAYGYT
TRBV6-1,ASSSGLHDATNEKLF
TRBV12-3/TRBV12-4,ATTHGGGPREQY
TRBV12-3/TRBV12-4,ASSPHFVMNTEAF
TRBV4-1,ASSPLTGYAVIDTEAF
TRBV4-2,ASSPVTSGGYQDEQF
TRBV12-3/TRBV12-4,ASSLPPRGEKLF
TRBV7-2,ACSTLQGKDTEAF
TRBV27,ASSYGSSKGEQY
TRBV6-2/TRBV6-3,ASSYPTSGGRTDTQY